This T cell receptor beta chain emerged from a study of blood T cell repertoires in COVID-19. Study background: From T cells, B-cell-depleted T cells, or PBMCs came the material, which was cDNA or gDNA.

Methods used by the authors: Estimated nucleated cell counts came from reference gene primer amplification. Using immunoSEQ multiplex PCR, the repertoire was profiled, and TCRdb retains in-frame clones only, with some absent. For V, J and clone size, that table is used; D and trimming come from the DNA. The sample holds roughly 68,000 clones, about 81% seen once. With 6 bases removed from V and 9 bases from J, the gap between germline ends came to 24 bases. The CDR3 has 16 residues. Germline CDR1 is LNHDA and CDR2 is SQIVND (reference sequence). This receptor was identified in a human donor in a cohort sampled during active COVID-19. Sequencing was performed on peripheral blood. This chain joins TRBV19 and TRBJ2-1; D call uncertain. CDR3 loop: CASRKVIKTRLGEQFF. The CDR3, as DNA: TGTGCCAGTAGGAAAGTGATTAAGACAAGGCTTGGTGAGCAGTTCTTC.